This T cell receptor beta chain comes out of a study of T cells of healthy individuals. This CDR3 contains 15 residues. Germline loops: CDR1 MGHRA, CDR2 YSYEKL. The V end lost 0 bases, the J end lost 1 base, and 8 bases lay between the germline ends. TCRdb used MiXCR to reprocess the 5' RACE reads, holding one entry per CDR3 protein. The sample gives 40,000 to 45,000 distinct CDR3 sequences, 3.5% to 5.5% of which show up once; 9% to 10% is in the top ten. The gene calls are TRBV4-1 and TRBJ2-3; no clear D gene. This sequence was found in a human donor in good health. The CDR3: CASSQETPGTDTQYF. The CDR3 DNA follows: TGCGCCAGCAGCCAAGAAACGCCGGGCACAGATACGCAGTATTTT.